This T cell receptor beta chain emerged from a study of blood T cells in healthy people across ages. Then a second PCR, running roughly 7 to 11 cycles, was carried out with a sample-barcoded 5' primer and a J-beta primer mix. TCRdb redid the calling of the 5' RACE reads with MiXCR, one entry per CDR3 protein. Of fewer than 900,000 distinct CDR3 sequences listed, 49% are singletons. V dropped 9 bases and J dropped 5 bases, with 11 bases sitting between them. CDR1 is LGHNA and CDR2 is YNFKEQ in the germline V gene. This CDR3 has 11 amino acids. The source of this sequence is a woman aged 55-69 years in good health. Input material: blood. V and J are TRBV4-2 and TRBJ2-7; unclear D gene. The CDR3 protein is CARPHTHEQYF. The CDR3 DNA sequence: TGTGCCAGGCCCCATACCCACGAGCAGTACTTC.